The 7 T cell receptor beta chains below were found in one sample sequenced in a study of blood T cell repertoires in COVID-19. Profiling relied on immunoSEQ multiplex PCR, and the TCRdb table lists in-frame clones only, not all of them. The sample has about 350,000 clones, roughly 87% seen once; the top ten hold under 3%. Sequencing was carried out using PBMCs or T cells enriched from blood (not recorded which). These receptors originate from a woman younger than 45 who had recovered from COVID-19.

V usage is TRBV6-5 and J usage is TRBJ1-1, with a possible D match to TRBD1 (5 bases). The length of the CDR3 is 12 residues. V was shortened by 7 bases and J by 11 bases, with 17 bases between the two germline ends. CDR1 and CDR2 from the germline V gene are MNHEY and SVGAGI. The CDR3 sequence is CASTDTRGRAFF. The CDR3 DNA follows: TGTGCCAGCACCGATACAAGGGGAAGGGCTTTCTTT.

The chain has TRBV6-1 and TRBJ1-5; 10 bases line up with TRBD1. The length of the CDR3 is 16 residues. Germline-derived CDR1 and CDR2 are MNHNS and SASEGT. J was trimmed by 4 bases and V by 3 bases; bases with no gene match: 6. In DNA, the CDR3 is TGTGCCAGCAGTGACCGGCCGGGACAGGGGAATCAGCCCCAGCATTTT. Its protein is CASSDRPGQGNQPQHF.

The V and J genes are TRBV5-1 and TRBJ2-3; D uncertain. Trimming left V 2 bases short and J 3 bases short, with 10 bases between. Germline V gives CDR1 SGHRS, CDR2 YFSETQ. The CDR3 consists of 14 residues. The CDR3 DNA sequence: TGCGCCAGCAGCTTCGAAGCAGGAACAGATACGCAGTATTTT. Protein product: CASSFEAGTDTQYF.

The CDR3: CASSQVAGGDYGYTF. The CDR3 DNA is TGCGCCAGCAGCCAAGTTGCAGGGGGAGACTATGGCTACACCTTC. V usage is TRBV4-1 and J usage is TRBJ1-2; 7 bases match TRBD1. CDR3 length equals 15 residues. V was pared by 1 base and J by 3 bases, with 5 bases of the junction left unmatched. The V gene's germline CDR1 is MGHRA and CDR2 YSYEKL.

V and J are TRBV2 and TRBJ1-3; D not certain. Germline values: CDR1 SNHLY, CDR2 FYNNEI. The length of the CDR3 is 14 residues. V shed 4 bases and J shed 0 bases, with 7 bases lying between them. The CDR3 is CASSAGSSGNTIYF. The CDR3 nucleotides are TGTGCCAGCAGTGCGGGGAGCTCTGGAAACACCATATATTTT.

The rearrangement uses TRBV6-5 and TRBJ2-5; possible D gene TRBD1, 5 bases. V was shortened by 5 bases and J by 5 bases, with 15 bases between the two germline ends. The germline V gene encodes CDR1 MNHEY and CDR2 SVGAGI. The CDR3 has 14 residues. The CDR3 DNA follows: TGTGCCAGCAGTCCCCAGGGCCTTCGCGAGACCCAGTACTTC. Translation gives CASSPQGLRETQYF.

This rearrangement joins TRBV5-6 to TRBJ1-5; D possibly corresponds to TRBD1 (5 bases). V was cut by 4 bases and J by 9 bases, with 14 bases left in between. The germline gives CDR1 SGHDT, CDR2 YYEEEE. CDR3 length: 13 amino acids. The CDR3 sequence is CASSGRGMGPQHF. DNA of the CDR3: TGTGCCAGCAGCGGACGGGGGATGGGGCCCCAGCATTTT. Complete variable domain (other parts from reference TRBV5-6 and TRBJ1-5): DAGVTQSPTHLIKTRGQQVTLRCSPKSGHDTVSWYQQALGQGPQFIFQYYEEEERQRGNFPDRFSGHQFPNYSSELNVNALLLGDSALYLCASSGRGMGPQHFGDGTRLSIL.